The present entry profiles one T cell receptor (beta chain) with its context. What it binds is unknown. V lost 6 bases and J lost 1, with 13 bases in between. The CDR3 covers 14 residues. Germline-derived CDR1 and CDR2 are SGHDT and YYEEEE. TCRdb redid the calling of the RT-PCR reads with MiXCR, one entry per CDR3 protein. This table holds a few thousand distinct CDR3 sequences, 75% to 90% found once. The source of the sample is a study of yellow fever vaccine responses in identical twins. Findings and caveats of the study: Twins reportedly had a vaccine T cell response that seemed partly convergent, partly personalized.

The chain carries TRBV5-6 and TRBJ2-5; tentatively, D is TRBD1 (5 bases). The TCR was taken from a female donor who received the yellow fever vaccine. Sequencing used T cells from blood (PBMCs), unsorted or a sorted subset (not recorded which), obtained before or after yellow fever vaccination (not recorded which). The CDR3 region has the DNA TGTGCCAGCAAACCCACAGGAGTCCAAGAGACCCAGTACTTC. Protein product: CASKPTGVQETQYF.